The rows below give T cell receptor beta chains drawn from one sample of a study of a mutant IDH1 vaccine in newly diagnosed glioma. Measured with immunoSEQ multiplex PCR; TCRdb has only the in-frame clones, and not every one. The sample carries about 50,000 clones, around 80% recorded once. For these TCRs, the target antigens are not known. The source material was PBMCs, sampled from a glioma patient whose treatment included an IDH1 peptide vaccine. The receptor set was obtained from a woman aged 40 to 49 with glioma. Some clones in this sample may be carry-over from other donors' samples. The CDR3 runs from the conserved cysteine through the conserved F or W. A D gene is named only where the DNA matches it firmly. A clone size is listed for some rows: how often the clone was seen (once, few, many), or a class if it is expanded.

-	TRBV21-1	-	TRBJ1-5	TGTGCCAGCAGCAAAGCCCACAGGGGAAGGCAGCCCCAGCATTTT	CASSKAHRGRQPQHF
-	TRBV5-6	-	TRBJ1-2	TGTGCCAGCAGCTTATTATCGGGGTTAGCTACAGCTTATGGCTACACCTTC	CASSLLSGLATAYGYTF
-	TRBV6-5	TRBD1	TRBJ1-5	TGTGCCACCTCTAAAGGCAGGGGGCGCCATCAGCCCCAGCATTTT	CATSKGRGRHQPQHF
few	TRBV6-5	-	TRBJ2-7	TGTGCCAGCAGACCTGCTACAGGATTAAGCCACGAGCAGTACTTC	CASRPATGLSHEQYF
-	TRBV19	TRBD1	TRBJ1-5	TGTGCCAGTAGTAAGAGGACAGGGGGGGTTCAGCCCCAGCATTTT	CASSKRTGGVQPQHF
-	TRBV12-5	-	TRBJ1-1	TGTGCTAGTGAATTGGACAGCTTCCCCTCGATGAACACTGAAGCTTTCTTT	CASELDSFPSMNTEAFF
many	TRBV5-1	-	TRBJ2-1	TGCGCCAGCAGGTTAGCATATGAGCAGTTCTTC	CASRLAYEQFF
-	TRBV27	TRBD1	TRBJ1-2	TGTGCCAGCAGTTCTTACAGGGGGAACCTCTATGGCTACACCTTC	CASSSYRGNLYGYTF
-	TRBV6-6	-	TRBJ1-6	TGTGCCAGCAGTTTGGAGAGGAATTCACCCCTCCACTTT	CASSLERNSPLHF
-	TRBV7-9	-	TRBJ2-3	TGTGCCAGCAGCTTGTTGTGGCCAGATACGCAGTATTTT	CASSLLWPDTQYF
-	TRBV10-3	TRBD1	TRBJ2-7	TGTGCCATCAGTGAGTCAACAGGGGTCGGCGAGCAGTACTTC	CAISESTGVGEQYF
-	TRBV4-2	-	TRBJ2-7	TGTGCCAGCAAACTAGCTGAGGGGACCTACGAGCAGTACTTC	CASKLAEGTYEQYF
-	TRBV19	-	TRBJ2-2	TGTGCCAGTACCGCGTCTCCGGGTAACACCGGGGAGCTGTTTTTT	CASTASPGNTGELFF
-	TRBV5-1	TRBD2	TRBJ2-1	TGCGCCAGCAGCACGGGGACTAGCGGGAGCAATGAGCAGTTCTTC	CASSTGTSGSNEQFF
-	TRBV29-1	TRBD1	TRBJ1-2	TGCAGCGTTGAAAACCGGGACAGGGGGGTGAAGCTTTATGGCTACACCTTC	CSVENRDRGVKLYGYTF
once	TRBV2	-	TRBJ1-4	TGTGCCAGCAGTACCCCCTGGGACCTTAATGAAAAACTGTTTTTT	CASSTPWDLNEKLFF
-	TRBV7-9	TRBD1	TRBJ1-5	TGTGCCAGCAGCTCGACAGGGCCGGGCAATCAGCCCCAGCATTTT	CASSSTGPGNQPQHF
-	TRBV27	-	TRBJ2-3	TGTGCCAGCTGGGGCACAGATACGCAGTATTTT	CASWGTDTQYF
-	TRBV7-2	-	TRBJ1-1	TGTGCCAGCAGCTTAAGGGTAGTACAGGGTTGGAACACTGAAGCTTTCTTT	CASSLRVVQGWNTEAFF
-	TRBV30	-	TRBJ1-5	TGTGCCTGGTCAGCAGGACTGAGGGGCAATCAGCCCCAGCATTTT	CAWSAGLRGNQPQHF
-	TRBV5-6	TRBD2	TRBJ2-3	TGTGCCAGCAGTTTACGCGGAGCGGGGGGTAGCACAGATACGCAGTATTTT	CASSLRGAGGSTDTQYF